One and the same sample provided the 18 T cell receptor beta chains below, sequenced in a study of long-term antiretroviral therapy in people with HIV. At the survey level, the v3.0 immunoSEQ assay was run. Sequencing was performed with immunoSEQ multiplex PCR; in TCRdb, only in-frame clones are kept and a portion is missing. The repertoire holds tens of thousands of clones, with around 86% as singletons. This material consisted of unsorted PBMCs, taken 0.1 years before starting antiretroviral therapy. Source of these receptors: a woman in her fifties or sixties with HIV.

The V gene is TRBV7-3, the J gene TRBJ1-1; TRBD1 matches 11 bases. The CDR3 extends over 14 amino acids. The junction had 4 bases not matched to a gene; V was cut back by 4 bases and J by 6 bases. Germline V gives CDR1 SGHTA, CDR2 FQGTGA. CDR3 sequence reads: CASSSGQGAAEAFF. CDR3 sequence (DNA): TGTGCCAGCAGCTCCGGACAGGGGGCCGCTGAAGCTTTCTTT.

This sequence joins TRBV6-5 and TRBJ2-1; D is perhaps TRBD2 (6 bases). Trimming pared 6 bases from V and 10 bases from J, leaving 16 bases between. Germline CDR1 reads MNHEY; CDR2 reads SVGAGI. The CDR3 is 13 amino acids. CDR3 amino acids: CASRRAGSREQFF. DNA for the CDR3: TGTGCCAGCAGACGTGCGGGGTCGCGGGAGCAGTTCTTC.

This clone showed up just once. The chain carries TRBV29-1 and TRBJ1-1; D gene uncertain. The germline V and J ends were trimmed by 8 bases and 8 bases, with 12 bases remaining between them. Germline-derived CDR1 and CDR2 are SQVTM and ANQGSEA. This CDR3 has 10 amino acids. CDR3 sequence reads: CSTSTGEAFF. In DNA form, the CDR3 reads TGCAGCACCTCGACGGGAGAAGCTTTCTTT.

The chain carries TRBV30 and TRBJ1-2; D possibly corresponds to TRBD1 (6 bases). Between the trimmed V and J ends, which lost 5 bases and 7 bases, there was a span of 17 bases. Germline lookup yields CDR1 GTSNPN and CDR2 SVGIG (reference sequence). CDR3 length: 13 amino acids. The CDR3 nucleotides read TGTGCCTGGGGTTCAACAGGGAGGTTTGGCTACACCTTC. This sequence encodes CAWGSTGRFGYTF. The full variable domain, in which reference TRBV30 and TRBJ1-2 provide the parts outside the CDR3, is SQTIHQWPATLVQPVGSPLSLECTVEGTSNPNLYWYRQAAGRGLQLLFYSVGIGQISSEVPQNLSASRPQDRQFILSSKKLLLSDSGFYLCAWGSTGRFGYTFGSGTRLTVV.

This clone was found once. CDR3 residues: CASSGWQYNSGANVLTF. As DNA, the CDR3 is TGTGCCAGCAGCGGGTGGCAGTACAACTCTGGGGCCAACGTCCTGACTTTC. The genes are TRBV7-9 and TRBJ2-6; unclear D gene. CDR3 length: 17 amino acids. CDR1 is SEHNR, CDR2 FQNEAQ, per germline (reference sequence). Trimming took 5 bases from V and 0 from J, leaving 14 bases between them.

CDR3 residues: CASRDRGLGQETQYF. CDR3 in DNA: TGTGCCAGCCGGGACAGGGGGCTTGGGCAAGAGACCCAGTACTTC. This chain connects TRBV6-5 to TRBJ2-5; 12 bases agree with TRBD1. The germline V gene has CDR1 MNHEY and CDR2 SVGAGI. This CDR3 region has 15 residues. Unmatched junction bases numbered 6, after V lost 8 bases and J lost 2 bases.

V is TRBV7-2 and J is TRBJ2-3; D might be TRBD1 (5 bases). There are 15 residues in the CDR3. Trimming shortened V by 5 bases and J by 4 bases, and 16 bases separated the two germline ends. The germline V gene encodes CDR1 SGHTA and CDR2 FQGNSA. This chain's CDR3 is CASSQGQGGSDTQYF. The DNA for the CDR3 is TGTGCCAGCAGCCAAGGGCAGGGTGGATCAGATACGCAGTATTTT.

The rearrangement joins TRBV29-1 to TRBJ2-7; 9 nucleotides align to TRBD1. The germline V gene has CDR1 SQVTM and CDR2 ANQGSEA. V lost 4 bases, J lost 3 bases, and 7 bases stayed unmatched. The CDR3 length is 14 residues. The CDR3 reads CSVARGQGNYEQYF. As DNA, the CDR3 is TGCAGCGTTGCCAGGGGACAGGGTAACTACGAGCAGTACTTC.

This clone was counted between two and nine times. As DNA, the CDR3 is TGTGCCAGCTCACCTACGACCCAGGTCCCTAACTATGGCTACACCTTC. Amino acids: CASSPTTQVPNYGYTF. The rearrangement joins TRBV18 to TRBJ1-2; D is uncertain. The CDR3 sequence is 16 residues long. Germline loops: CDR1 KGHSH, CDR2 LQKENI. The ends were cut back, 3 bases at V and 0 bases at J, with 14 bases in the middle.

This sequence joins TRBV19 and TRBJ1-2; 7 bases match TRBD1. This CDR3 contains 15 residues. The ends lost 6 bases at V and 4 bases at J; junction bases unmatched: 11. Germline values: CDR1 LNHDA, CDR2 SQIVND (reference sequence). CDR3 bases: TGTGCCAGTAGCCCTGGACAGGCACCCGGCTATGGCTACACCTTC. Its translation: CASSPGQAPGYGYTF.

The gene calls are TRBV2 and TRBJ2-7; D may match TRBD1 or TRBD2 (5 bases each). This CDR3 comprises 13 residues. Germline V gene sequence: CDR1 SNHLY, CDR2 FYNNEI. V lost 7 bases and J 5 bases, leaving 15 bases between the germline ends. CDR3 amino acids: CASKGSPRDEQYF. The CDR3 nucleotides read TGTGCCAGCAAGGGGAGCCCTCGGGACGAGCAGTACTTC.

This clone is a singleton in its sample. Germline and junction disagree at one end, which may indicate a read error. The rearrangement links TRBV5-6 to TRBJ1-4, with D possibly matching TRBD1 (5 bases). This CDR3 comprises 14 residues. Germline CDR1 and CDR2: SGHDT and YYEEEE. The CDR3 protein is CASTLGRLGGKLFF. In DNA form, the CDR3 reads TGTGCCAGCACCTTGGGCAGGTTGGGGGGTAAACTGTTTTTT.

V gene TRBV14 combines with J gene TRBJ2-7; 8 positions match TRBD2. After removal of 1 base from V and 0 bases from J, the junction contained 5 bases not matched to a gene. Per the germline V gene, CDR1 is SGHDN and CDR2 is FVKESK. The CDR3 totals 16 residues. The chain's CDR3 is CASSQAQAGASYEQYF. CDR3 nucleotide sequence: TGTGCCAGCAGCCAAGCCCAAGCGGGGGCCTCCTACGAGCAGTACTTC.

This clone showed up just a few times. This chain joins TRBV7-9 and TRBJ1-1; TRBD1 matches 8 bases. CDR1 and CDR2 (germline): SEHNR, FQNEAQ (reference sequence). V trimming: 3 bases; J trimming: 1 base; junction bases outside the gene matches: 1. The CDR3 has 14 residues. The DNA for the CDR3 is TGTGCCAGCAGCTTGGGACAGGAGAACACTGAAGCTTTCTTT. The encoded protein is CASSLGQENTEAFF.

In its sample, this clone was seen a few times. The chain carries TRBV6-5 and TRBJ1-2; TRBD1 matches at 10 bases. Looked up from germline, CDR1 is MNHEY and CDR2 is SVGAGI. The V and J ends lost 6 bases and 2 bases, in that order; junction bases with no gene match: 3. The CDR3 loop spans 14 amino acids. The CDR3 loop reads CASRPTGGNYGYTF. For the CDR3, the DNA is TGTGCCAGCAGACCGACAGGGGGCAACTATGGCTACACCTTC.

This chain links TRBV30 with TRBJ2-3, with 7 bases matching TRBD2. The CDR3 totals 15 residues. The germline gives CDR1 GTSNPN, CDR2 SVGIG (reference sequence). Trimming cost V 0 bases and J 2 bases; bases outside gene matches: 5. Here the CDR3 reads CAWSVLGGNTDTQYF. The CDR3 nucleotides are TGTGCCTGGAGTGTACTCGGGGGGAACACAGATACGCAGTATTTT.

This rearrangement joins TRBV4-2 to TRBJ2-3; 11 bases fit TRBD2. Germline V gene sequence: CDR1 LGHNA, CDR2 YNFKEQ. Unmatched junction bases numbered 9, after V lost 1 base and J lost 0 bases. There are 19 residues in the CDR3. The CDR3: CASSQGVASGGNSTDTQYF. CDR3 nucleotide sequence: TGTGCCAGCAGCCAAGGAGTGGCTAGCGGGGGGAATAGCACAGATACGCAGTATTTT.

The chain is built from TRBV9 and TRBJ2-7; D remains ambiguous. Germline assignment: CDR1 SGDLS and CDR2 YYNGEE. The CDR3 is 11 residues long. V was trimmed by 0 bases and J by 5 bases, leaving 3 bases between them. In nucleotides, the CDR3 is TGTGCCAGCAGCGTAGGGGACGAGCAGTACTTC. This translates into CASSVGDEQYF.